This T cell receptor (beta chain) was identified during a study of beta chain features in type 1 diabetes. Sequenced material consisted of expressed TCRB transcripts (all of the isolated RNA was reverse transcribed). The method was immunoSEQ multiplex PCR; TCRdb's version includes in-frame clones alone and lacks a portion of them. The sample records approximately 58,000 clones, 55% to 70% being singletons. Study observations and caveats: Shorter templates may be favored by PCR, equally so in patients and controls. Insertions were fewer and deletions more numerous at VDJ junctions in type 1 diabetes patients. Significant though moderate, a shortening of TCRB CDR3s appeared in all four CD4+ subsets of Type 1 diabetes patients.

Worth noting for this clone: Its cognate antigen is unknown.

By way of CD45RO/CCR7/CD25/CD127/CD95/CD27, the CD4+ regulatory, stem cell-like memory, central memory and naive cells were sorted. The CDR3 spans 13 residues. Germline loops: CDR1 MNHEY, CDR2 SMNVEV (reference sequence). V was cut by 6 bases and J by 4 bases, with 11 bases left in between. Sequenced input: stem cell memory CD4+ T cells from blood. The chain has TRBV27 and TRBJ2-3, with D maybe TRBD2 (7 bases). The receptor was isolated from a woman aged 25 to 45 with type 1 diabetes. The CDR3 DNA is TGTGCCAGCAGAACGGGGGGCGCAGATACGCAGTATTTT. Encoded protein: CASRTGGADTQYF.